The following is a TCR beta chain sequence with its context. PCR was performed a second time for about 7 to 12 cycles using a sample-barcoded 5' primer and a J-beta primer mix. MiXCR was run by TCRdb on the 5' RACE reads, yielding one entry per CDR3 protein. Found here are about 630,000 distinct CDR3 sequences, over 20% of them singletons; the top ten hold roughly 3.6%. The data belong to a study of blood T cells in healthy people across ages. CDR3 size: 15 residues. Germline V gene sequence: CDR1 SGHTA, CDR2 FQGNSA. Deletions cut 7 bases from V and 0 bases from J, with 13 bases between. The genes are TRBV7-2 and TRBJ1-5, with no clear D. Sequences were obtained from blood. The sequence was collected from a man between 65 and 80 years old in good health. The CDR3 DNA sequence: TGTGCCAGCAAATTACTTGTCCATAGCAATCAGCCCCAGCATTTT. As protein: CASKLLVHSNQPQHF. The full variable domain, rest sourced from reference TRBV7-2 and TRBJ1-5, is GAGVSQSPSNKVTEKGKDVELRCDPISGHTALYWYRQSLGQGLEFLIYFQGNSAPDKSGLPSDRFSAERTGGSVSTLTIQRTQQEDSAVYLCASKLLVHSNQPQHFGDGTRLSIL.